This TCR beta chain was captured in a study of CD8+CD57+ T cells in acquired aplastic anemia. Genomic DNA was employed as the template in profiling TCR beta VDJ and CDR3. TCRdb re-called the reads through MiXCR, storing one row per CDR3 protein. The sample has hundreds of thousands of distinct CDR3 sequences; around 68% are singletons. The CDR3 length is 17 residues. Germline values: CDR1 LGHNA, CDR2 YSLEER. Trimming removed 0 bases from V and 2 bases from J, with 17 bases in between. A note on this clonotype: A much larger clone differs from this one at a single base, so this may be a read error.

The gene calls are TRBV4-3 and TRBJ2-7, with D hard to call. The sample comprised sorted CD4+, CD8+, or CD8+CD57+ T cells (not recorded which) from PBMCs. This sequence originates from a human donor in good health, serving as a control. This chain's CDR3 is CASSQDTLQRRPYEQYF. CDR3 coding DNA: TGCGCCAGCAGCCAAGATACGTTGCAGAGGCGTCCCTACGAGCAGTACTTC.